This T cell receptor (beta chain) appears in the sequencing data of a study of response to subunit inactivated influenza vaccine. Study results and caveats: The authors suggested that few new T cells are recruited per seasonal influenza vaccination.

The germline V gene encodes CDR1 SGHVS and CDR2 FNYEAQ. After removal of 5 bases from V and 2 bases from J, the junction contained 5 bases not matched to a gene. The CDR3 length is 16 residues. TCRdb fed the RT-PCR reads into MiXCR, producing one record per CDR3 protein. Altogether fewer than 250,000 distinct CDR3 sequences are present, around an eighth being singletons, with the ten largest covering 20% to 30%. Comments on this clonotype: The antigen remains undetermined.

Sample: CD8+ T cells sorted from PBMCs, taken 4 to 6 days after vaccination. The chain combines TRBV7-6 with TRBJ2-5; TRBD2 matches at 13 bases. The TCR comes from a man aged 50 or older who received an inactivated influenza vaccine. CDR3 sequence (DNA): TGTGCCAGCAGCCCAAGACTAGCGGGAGGTCAAGAGACCCAGTACTTC. The encoded protein is CASSPRLAGGQETQYF.